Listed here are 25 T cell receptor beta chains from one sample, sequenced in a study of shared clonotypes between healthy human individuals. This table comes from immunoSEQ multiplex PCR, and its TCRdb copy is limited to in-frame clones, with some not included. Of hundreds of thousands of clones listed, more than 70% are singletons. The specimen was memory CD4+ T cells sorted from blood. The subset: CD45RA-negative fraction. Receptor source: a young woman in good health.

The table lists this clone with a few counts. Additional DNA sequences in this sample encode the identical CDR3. CDR3 residues: CASSLVRDTEAFF. The CDR3, as DNA: TGTGCCAGCAGCCTAGTGAGGGACACTGAAGCTTTCTTT. V usage is TRBV7-2 and J usage is TRBJ1-1; D is unclear. This CDR3 has 13 amino acids. V was pared by 5 bases and J by 3 bases, with 10 bases between. Per the germline V gene, CDR1 is SGHTA and CDR2 is FQGNSA. Full variable domain (remainder filled in from reference TRBV7-2 and TRBJ1-1): GAGVSQSPSNKVTEKGKDVELRCDPISGHTALYWYRQSLGQGLEFLIYFQGNSAPDKSGLPSDRFSAERTGGSVSTLTIQRTQQEDSAVYLCASSLVRDTEAFFGQGTRLTVV.

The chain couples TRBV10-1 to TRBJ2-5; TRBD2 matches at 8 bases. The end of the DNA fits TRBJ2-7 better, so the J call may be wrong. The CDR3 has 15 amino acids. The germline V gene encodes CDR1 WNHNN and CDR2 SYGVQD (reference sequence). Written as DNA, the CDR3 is TGCGCCAGCAGTGAGTCTAAGCGGGAGTCCTACGAGCAGTACTTC. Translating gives CASSESKRESYEQYF.

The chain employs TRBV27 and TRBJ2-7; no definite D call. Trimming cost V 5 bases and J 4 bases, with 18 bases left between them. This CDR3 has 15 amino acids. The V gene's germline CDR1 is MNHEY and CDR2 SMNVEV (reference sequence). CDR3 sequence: CASSPSRIVSYEQYF. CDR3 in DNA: TGTGCCAGCAGTCCCTCGCGAATCGTTTCTTACGAGCAGTACTTC.

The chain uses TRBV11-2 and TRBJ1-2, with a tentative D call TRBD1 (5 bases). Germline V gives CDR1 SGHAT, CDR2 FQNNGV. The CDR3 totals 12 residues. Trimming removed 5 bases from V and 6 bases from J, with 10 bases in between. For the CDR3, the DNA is TGTGCCAGCAGCAAGGGGCCGGATGGCTACACCTTC. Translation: CASSKGPDGYTF.

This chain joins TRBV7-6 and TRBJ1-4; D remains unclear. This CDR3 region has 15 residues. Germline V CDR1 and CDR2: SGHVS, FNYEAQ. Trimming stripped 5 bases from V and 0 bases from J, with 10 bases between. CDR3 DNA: TGTGCCAGCAGCCCAAAGGACGCAACTAATGAAAAACTGTTTTTT. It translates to CASSPKDATNEKLFF. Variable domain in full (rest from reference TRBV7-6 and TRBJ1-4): GAGVSQSPRYKVTKRGQDVALRCDPISGHVSLYWYRQALGQGPEFLTYFNYEAQQDKSGLPNDRFSAERPEGSISTLTIQRTEQRDSAMYRCASSPKDATNEKLFFGSGTQLSVL.

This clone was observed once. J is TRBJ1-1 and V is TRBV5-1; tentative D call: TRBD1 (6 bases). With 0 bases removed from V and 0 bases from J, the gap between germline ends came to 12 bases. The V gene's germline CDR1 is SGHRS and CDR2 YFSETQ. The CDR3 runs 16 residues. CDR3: CASSLGGTKMNTEAFF. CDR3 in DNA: TGCGCCAGCAGCTTGGGGGGGACAAAGATGAACACTGAAGCTTTCTTT.

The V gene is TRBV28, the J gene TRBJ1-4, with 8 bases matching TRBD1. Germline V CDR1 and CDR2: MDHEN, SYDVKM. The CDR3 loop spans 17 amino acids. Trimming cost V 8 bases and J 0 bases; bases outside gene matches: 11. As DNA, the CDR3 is TGTGCCAGCGTCGCCCCCCAGGGGGCAGCAACTAATGAAAAACTGTTTTTT. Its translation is CASVAPQGAATNEKLFF. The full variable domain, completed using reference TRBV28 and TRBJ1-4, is DVKVTQSSRYLVKRTGEKVFLECVQDMDHENMFWYRQDPGLGLRLIYFSYDVKMKEKGDIPEGYSVSREKKERFSLILESASTNQTSMYLCASVAPQGAATNEKLFFGSGTQLSVL.

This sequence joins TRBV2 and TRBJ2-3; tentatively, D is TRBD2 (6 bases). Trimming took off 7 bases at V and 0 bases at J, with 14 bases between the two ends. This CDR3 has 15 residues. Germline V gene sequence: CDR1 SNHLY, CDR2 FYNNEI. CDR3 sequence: CASTKLAGSTDTQYF. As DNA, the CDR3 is TGTGCCAGCACAAAGCTGGCGGGAAGCACAGATACGCAGTATTTT.

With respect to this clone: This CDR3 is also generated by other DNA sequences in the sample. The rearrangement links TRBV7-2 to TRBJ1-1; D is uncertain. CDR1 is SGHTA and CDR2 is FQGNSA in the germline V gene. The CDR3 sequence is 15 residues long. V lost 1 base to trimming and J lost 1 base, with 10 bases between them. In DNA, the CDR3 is TGTGCCAGCAGCTTAGTAGGGAGCAAGAACACTGAAGCTTTCTTT. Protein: CASSLVGSKNTEAFF.

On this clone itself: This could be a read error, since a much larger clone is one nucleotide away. CDR3 sequence (DNA): TGTTCCAGCAGTTTACCGGGGTACGAGCAGTACTTC. Its protein is CSSSLPGYEQYF. This chain links TRBV28 with TRBJ2-7, with D perhaps matching TRBD2 (5 bases). This CDR3 spans 12 amino acids. Germline-derived CDR1 and CDR2 are MDHEN and SYDVKM. Looking up the rest from reference TRBV28 and TRBJ2-7 gives the full variable domain: DVKVTQSSRYLVKRTGEKVFLECVQDMDHENMFWYRQDPGLGLRLIYFSYDVKMKEKGDIPEGYSVSREKKERFSLILESASTNQTSMYLCSSSLPGYEQYFGPGTRLTVT.

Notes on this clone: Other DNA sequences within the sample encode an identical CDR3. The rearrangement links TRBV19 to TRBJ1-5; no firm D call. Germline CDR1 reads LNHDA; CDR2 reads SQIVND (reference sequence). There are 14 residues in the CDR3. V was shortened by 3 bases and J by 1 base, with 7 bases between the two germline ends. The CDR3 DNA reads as TGTGCCAGTAGTATGGGGTCCAGCAATCAGCCCCAGCATTTT. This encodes CASSMGSSNQPQHF.

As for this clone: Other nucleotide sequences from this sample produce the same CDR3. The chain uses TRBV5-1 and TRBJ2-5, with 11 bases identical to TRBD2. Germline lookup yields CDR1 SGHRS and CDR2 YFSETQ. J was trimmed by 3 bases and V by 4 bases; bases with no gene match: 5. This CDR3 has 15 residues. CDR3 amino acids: CASSLGTSGKETQYF. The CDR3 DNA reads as TGCGCCAGCAGCCTCGGGACTAGCGGCAAAGAGACCCAGTACTTC.

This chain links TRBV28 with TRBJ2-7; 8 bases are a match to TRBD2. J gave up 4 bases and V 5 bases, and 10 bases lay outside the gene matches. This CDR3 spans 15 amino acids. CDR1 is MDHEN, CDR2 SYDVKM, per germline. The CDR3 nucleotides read TGTGCCAGCAGTAAAGGGCGGGGGGCGCGTTACGAGCAGTACTTC. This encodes CASSKGRGARYEQYF.

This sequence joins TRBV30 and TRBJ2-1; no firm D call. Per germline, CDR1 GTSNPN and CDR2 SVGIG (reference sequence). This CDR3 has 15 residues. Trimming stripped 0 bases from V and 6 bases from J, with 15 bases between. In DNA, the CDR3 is TGTGCCTGGAGTGTACGAGGTAACTCCGCCAATGAGCAGTTCTTC. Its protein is CAWSVRGNSANEQFF.

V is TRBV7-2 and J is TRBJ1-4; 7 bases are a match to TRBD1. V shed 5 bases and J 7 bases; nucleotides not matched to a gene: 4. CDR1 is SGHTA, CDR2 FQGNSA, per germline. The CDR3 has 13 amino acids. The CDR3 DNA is TGTGCCAGCAGCAGAAGGGACAGTGAAAAACTGTTTTTT. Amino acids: CASSRRDSEKLFF. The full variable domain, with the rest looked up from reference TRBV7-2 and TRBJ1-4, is GAGVSQSPSNKVTEKGKDVELRCDPISGHTALYWYRQSLGQGLEFLIYFQGNSAPDKSGLPSDRFSAERTGGSVSTLTIQRTQQEDSAVYLCASSRRDSEKLFFGSGTQLSVL.

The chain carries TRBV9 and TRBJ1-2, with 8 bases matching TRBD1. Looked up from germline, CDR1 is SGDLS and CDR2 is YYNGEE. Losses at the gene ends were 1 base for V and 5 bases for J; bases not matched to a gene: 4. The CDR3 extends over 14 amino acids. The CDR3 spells CASSVQGARYGYTF. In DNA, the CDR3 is TGTGCCAGCAGCGTACAGGGGGCGCGGTATGGCTACACCTTC.

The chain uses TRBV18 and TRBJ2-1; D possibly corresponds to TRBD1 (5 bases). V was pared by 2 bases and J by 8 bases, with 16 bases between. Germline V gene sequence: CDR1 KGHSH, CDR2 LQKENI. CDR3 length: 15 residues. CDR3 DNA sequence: TGTGCCAGCTCACCAGTTTCGGCAGGGTGGTATGAGCAGTTCTTC. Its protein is CASSPVSAGWYEQFF.

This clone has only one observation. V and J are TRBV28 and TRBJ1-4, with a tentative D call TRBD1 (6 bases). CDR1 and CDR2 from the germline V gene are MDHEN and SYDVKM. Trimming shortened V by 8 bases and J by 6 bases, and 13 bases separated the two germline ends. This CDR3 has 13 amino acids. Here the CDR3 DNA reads TGTGCCAGCGGGGGCAACAGGGATGAAAAACTGTTTTTT. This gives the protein CASGGNRDEKLFF.

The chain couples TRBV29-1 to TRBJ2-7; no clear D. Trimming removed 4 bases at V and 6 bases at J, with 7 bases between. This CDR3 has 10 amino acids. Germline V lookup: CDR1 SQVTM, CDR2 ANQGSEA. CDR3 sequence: CSVAVGEQYF. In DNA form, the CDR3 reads TGCAGCGTTGCGGTGGGCGAGCAGTACTTC.

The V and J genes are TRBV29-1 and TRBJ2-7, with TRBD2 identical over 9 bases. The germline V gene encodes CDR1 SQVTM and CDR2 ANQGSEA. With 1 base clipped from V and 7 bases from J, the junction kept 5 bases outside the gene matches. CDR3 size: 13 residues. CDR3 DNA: TGCAGCGTTGAAGGCCTAGCGGGAAAAGAGCAGTACTTC. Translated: CSVEGLAGKEQYF.

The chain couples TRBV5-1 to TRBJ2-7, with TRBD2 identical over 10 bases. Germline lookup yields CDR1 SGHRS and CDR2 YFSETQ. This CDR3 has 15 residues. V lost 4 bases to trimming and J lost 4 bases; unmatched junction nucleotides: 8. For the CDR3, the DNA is TGCGCCAGCAGCCTAGCTAGCGGGAGCGGGTACGAGCAGTACTTC. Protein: CASSLASGSGYEQYF. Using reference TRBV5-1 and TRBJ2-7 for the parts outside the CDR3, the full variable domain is KAGVTQTPRYLIKTRGQQVTLSCSPISGHRSVSWYQQTPGQGLQFLFEYFSETQRNKGNFPGRFSGRQFSNSRSEMNVSTLELGDSALYLCASSLASGSGYEQYFGPGTRLTVT.

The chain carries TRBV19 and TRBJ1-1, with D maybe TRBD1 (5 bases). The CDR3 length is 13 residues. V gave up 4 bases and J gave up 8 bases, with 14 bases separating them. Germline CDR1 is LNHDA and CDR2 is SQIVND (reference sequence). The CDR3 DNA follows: TGTGCCAGTAGTACGAAGAGAGGGACCGAAGCTTTCTTT. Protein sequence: CASSTKRGTEAFF.

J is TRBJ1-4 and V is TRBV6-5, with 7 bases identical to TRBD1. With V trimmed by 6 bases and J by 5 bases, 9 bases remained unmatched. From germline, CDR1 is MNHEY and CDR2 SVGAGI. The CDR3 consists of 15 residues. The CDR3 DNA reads TGTGCCAGCAGCCGGGAGACAGGGCCCAATGAAAAACTGTTTTTT. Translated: CASSRETGPNEKLFF.

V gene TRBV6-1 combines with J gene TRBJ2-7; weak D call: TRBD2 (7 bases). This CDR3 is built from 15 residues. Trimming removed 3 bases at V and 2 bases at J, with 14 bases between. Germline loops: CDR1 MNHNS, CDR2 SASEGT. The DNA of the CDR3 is TGTGCCAGCAGTGAGGGGGGGGCTGATACCTACGAGCAGTACTTC. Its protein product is CASSEGGADTYEQYF.

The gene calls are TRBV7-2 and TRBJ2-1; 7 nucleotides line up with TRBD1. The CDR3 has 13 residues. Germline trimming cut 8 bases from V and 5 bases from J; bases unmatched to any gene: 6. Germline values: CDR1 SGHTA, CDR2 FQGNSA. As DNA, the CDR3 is TGTGCCAGCGAGGACAGGCGGAACAATGAGCAGTTCTTC. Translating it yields CASEDRRNNEQFF.